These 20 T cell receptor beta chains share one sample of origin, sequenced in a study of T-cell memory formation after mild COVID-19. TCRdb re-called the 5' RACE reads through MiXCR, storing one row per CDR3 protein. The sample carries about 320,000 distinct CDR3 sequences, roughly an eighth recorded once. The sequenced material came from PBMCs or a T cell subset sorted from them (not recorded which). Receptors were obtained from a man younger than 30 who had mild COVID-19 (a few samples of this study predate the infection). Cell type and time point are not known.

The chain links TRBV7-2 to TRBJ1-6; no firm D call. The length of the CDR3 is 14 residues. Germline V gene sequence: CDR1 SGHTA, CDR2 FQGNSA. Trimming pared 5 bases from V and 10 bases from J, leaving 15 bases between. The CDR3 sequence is CASSPFLAESPLHF. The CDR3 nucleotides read TGTGCCAGCAGCCCCTTCTTGGCCGAGTCACCCCTCCACTTT.

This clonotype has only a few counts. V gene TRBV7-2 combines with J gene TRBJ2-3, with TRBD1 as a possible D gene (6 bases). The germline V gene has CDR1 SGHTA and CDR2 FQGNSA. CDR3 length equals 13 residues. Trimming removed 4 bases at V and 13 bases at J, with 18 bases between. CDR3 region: CASSSRTAGIKYF. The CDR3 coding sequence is TGTGCCAGCAGCTCTCGGACAGCCGGGATTAAGTATTTT.

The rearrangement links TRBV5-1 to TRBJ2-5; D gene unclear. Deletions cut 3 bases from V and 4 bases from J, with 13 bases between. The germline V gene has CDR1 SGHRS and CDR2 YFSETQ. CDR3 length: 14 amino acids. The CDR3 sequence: CASSYPWGGETQYF. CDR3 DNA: TGCGCCAGCAGCTACCCTTGGGGTGGAGAGACCCAGTACTTC.

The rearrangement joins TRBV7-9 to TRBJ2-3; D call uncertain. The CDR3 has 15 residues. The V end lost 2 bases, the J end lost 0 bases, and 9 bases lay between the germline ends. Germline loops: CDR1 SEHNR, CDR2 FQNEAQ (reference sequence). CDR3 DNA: TGTGCCAGCAGCTTACTCGGGTACAGCACAGATACGCAGTATTTT. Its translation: CASSLLGYSTDTQYF. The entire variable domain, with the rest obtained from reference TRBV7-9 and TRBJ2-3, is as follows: DTGVSQNPRHKITKRGQNVTFRCDPISEHNRLYWYRQTLGQGPEFLTYFQNEAQLEKSRLLSDRFSAERPKGSFSTLEIQRTEQGDSAMYLCASSLLGYSTDTQYFGPGTRLTVL.

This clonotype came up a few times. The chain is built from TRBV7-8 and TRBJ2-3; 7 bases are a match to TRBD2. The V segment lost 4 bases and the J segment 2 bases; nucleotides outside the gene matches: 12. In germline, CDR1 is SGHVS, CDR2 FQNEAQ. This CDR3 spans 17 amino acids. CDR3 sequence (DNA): TGTGCCAGCAGCTCACGAAGTTGGGGGGGGGACACAGATACGCAGTATTTT. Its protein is CASSSRSWGGDTDTQYF. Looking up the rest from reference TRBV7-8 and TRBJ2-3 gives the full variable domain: GAGVSQSPRYKVAKRGQDVALRCDPISGHVSLFWYQQALGQGPEFLTYFQNEAQLDKSGLPSDRFFAERPEGSVSTLKIQRTQQEDSAVYLCASSSRSWGGDTDTQYFGPGTRLTVL.

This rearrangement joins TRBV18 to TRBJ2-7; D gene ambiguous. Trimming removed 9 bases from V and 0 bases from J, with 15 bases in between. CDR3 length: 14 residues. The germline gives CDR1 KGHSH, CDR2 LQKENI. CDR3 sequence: CASPAPLSSYEQYV. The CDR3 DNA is TGTGCCAGTCCCGCCCCTCTTAGCTCCTACGAGCAGTACGTC.

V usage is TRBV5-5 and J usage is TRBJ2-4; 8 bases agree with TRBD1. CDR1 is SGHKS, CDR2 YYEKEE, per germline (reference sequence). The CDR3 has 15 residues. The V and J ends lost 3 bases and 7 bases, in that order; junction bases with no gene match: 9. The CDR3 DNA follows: TGTGCCAGCAGCTCGCGGACAGGGATCGGGAACATTCAGTACTTC. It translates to CASSSRTGIGNIQYF.

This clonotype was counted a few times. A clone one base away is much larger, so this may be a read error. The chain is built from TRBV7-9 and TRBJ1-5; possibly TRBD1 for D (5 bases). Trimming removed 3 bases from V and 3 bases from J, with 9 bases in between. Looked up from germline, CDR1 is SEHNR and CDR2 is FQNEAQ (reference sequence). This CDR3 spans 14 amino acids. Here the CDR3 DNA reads TGTGCCAGCAGCTTCGAGGACACCAATCAGCCCCAGCATTTT. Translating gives CASSFEDTNQPQHF.

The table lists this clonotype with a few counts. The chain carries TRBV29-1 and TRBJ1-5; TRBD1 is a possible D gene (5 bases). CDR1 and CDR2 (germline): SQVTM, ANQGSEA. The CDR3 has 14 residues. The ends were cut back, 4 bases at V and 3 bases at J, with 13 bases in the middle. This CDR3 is CSVAEGVYNQPQHF. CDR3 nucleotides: TGCAGCGTTGCGGAAGGGGTTTACAATCAGCCCCAGCATTTT.

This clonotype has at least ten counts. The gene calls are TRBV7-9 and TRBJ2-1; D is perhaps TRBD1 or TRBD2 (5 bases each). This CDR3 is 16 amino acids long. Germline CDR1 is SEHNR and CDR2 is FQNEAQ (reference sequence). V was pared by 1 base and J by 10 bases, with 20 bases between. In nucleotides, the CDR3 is TGTGCCAGCAGCTTAGGTCCCTCCGCCGGGGCTGAGGAGCAGTTCTTC. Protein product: CASSLGPSAGAEEQFF.

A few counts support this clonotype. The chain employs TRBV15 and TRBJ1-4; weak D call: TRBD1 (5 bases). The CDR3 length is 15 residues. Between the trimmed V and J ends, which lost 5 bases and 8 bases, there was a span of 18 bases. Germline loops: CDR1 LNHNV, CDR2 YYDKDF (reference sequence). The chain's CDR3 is CATSAPGREEEKLFF. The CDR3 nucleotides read TGTGCCACCAGCGCCCCAGGGAGGGAAGAAGAAAAACTGTTTTTT.

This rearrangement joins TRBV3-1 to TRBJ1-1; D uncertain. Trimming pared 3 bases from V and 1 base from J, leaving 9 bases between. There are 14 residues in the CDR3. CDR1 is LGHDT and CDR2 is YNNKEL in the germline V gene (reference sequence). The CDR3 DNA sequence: TGTGCCAGCAGCCACCCCGGGAGGAACACTGAAGCTTTCTTT. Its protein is CASSHPGRNTEAFF.

The CDR3 region is CASSSTGTVFNYGYTF. CDR3 nucleotide sequence: TGTGCCAGCAGCAGTACCGGGACAGTGTTTAACTATGGCTACACCTTC. The chain has TRBV5-6 and TRBJ1-2, with 7 bases aligning to TRBD1. From germline, CDR1 is SGHDT and CDR2 YYEEEE. The V segment lost 4 bases and the J segment 1 base; nucleotides outside the gene matches: 10. The CDR3 runs to 16 residues.

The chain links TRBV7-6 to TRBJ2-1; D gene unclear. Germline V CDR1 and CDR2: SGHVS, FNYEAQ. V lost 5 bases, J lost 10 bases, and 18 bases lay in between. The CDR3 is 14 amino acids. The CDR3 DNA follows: TGTGCCAGCAGCCCTTCTTCCGGTATTAGAGAGCAGTTCTTC. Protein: CASSPSSGIREQFF.

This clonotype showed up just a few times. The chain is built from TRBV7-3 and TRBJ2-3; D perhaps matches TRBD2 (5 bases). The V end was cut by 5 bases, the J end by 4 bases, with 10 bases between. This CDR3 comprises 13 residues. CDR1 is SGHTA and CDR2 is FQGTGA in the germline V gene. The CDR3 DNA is TGTGCCAGCAGCATTGGACTCCCAGATACGCAGTATTTT. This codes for CASSIGLPDTQYF. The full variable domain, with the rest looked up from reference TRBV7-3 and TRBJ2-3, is GAGVSQTPSNKVTEKGKYVELRCDPISGHTALYWYRQSLGQGPEFLIYFQGTGAADDSGLPNDRFFAVRPEGSVSTLKIQRTERGDSAVYLCASSIGLPDTQYFGPGTRLTVL.

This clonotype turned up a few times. CDR3 region: CSGRTSGGGDTQYF. The CDR3 nucleotides are TGCAGCGGTCGGACTAGCGGGGGAGGAGATACGCAGTATTTT. The V and J genes are TRBV29-1 and TRBJ2-3; 13 positions agree with TRBD2. The CDR3 is made up of 14 amino acids. V trimming: 7 bases; J trimming: 5 bases; junction bases outside the gene matches: 6. CDR1 is SQVTM and CDR2 is ANQGSEA in the germline V gene.

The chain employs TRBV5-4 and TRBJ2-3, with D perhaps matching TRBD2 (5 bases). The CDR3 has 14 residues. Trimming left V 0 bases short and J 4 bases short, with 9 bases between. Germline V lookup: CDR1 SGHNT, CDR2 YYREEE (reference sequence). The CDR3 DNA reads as TGTGCCAGCAGCTTGGCCCTAGCCGCAGATACGCAGTATTTT. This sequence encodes CASSLALAADTQYF. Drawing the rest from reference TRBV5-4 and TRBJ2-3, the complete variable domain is ETGVTQSPTHLIKTRGQQVTLRCSSQSGHNTVSWYQQALGQGPQFIFQYYREEENGRGNFPPRFSGLQFPNYSSELNVNALELDDSALYLCASSLALAADTQYFGPGTRLTVL.

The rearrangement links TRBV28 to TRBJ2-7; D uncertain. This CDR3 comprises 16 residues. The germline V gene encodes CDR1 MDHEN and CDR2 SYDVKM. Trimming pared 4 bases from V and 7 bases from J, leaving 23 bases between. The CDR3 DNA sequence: TGTGCCAGCAGTTCCCCGGAAGCTGGTGGTAATCGGGAGCAGTACGTC. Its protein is CASSSPEAGGNREQYV.

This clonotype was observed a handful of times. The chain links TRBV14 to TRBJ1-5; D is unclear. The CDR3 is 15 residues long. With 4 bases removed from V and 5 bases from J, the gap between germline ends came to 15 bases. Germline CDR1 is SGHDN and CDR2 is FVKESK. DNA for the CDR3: TGTGCCAGCAGCCGCGGCGGTACCGACGATCAGCCCCAGCATTTT. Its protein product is CASSRGGTDDQPQHF.

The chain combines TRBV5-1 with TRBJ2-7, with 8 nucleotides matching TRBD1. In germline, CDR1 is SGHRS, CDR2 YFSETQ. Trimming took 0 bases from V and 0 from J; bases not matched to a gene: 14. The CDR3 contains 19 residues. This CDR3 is CASSLAWQGARTYSYEQYF. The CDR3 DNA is TGCGCCAGCAGCTTGGCTTGGCAGGGGGCGAGAACTTACTCCTACGAGCAGTACTTC.